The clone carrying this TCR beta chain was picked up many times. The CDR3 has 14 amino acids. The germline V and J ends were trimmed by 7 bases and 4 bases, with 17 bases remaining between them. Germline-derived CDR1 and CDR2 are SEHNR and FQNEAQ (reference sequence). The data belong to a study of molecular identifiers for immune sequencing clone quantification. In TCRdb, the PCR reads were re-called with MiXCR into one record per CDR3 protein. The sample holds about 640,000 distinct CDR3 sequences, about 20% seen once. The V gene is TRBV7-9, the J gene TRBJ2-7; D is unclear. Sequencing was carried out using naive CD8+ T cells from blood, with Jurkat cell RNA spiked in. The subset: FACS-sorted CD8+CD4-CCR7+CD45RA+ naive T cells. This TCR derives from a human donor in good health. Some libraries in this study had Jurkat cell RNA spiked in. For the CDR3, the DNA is TGTGCCAGCACCTCGACGGAGTCTGAGTACGAGCAGTACTTC. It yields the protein CASTSTESEYEQYF.